The rows below give T cell receptor beta chains drawn from one sample of a study of blood T cell repertoires in COVID-19. Libraries were prepared by immunoSEQ multiplex PCR; TCRdb keeps only in-frame clonotypes and omits some of them. Found here are fewer than 350,000 clones, about 91% of them singletons; the top ten hold 1.5% to 2%. Specimen: peripheral blood. These receptors were taken from a woman aged 30 to 39 with COVID-19, enrolled during active disease. The CDR3 runs from the conserved cysteine through the conserved F or W. The D gene is left open where the match is weak. Not all rows give a size; the values are once, few, many and, for expanded clones, a class.

d_gene,j_gene,v_gene,abundance,CDR3aa,CDR3nt
NA,TRBJ1-2,TRBV11-3,once,CASSLDKGIYGYTF,TGTGCCAGCAGCTTAGATAAGGGGATCTATGGCTACACCTTC
TRBD1,TRBJ2-2,TRBV15,NA,CATRPGTGGSGTGELFF,TGTGCCACCAGGCCCGGGACAGGGGGTTCGGGCACCGGGGAGCTGTTTTTT
TRBD1,TRBJ2-1,TRBV24-1,many,CATSAPGQRDYEQFF,TGTGCCACCAGTGCCCCGGGACAGAGAGACTATGAGCAGTTCTTC
NA,TRBJ1-2,TRBV18,NA,CASSPGEGYGYTF,TGTGCCAGCTCTCCAGGGGAGGGCTATGGCTACACCTTC
NA,TRBJ1-1,TRBV3-1/TRBV3-2,few,CASSLDSGNTEAFF,TGTGCCAGCAGCCTTGACAGTGGGAACACTGAAGCTTTCTTT
NA,TRBJ2-7,TRBV6-6,few,CASSYQGSPYEQYF,TGTGCCAGCAGCTATCAGGGGTCCCCCTACGAGCAGTACTTC
TRBD1,TRBJ1-3,TRBV5-1,NA,CASSSTGSGNTIYF,TGCGCCAGCAGCTCGACAGGGAGCGGAAACACCATATATTTT
NA,TRBJ1-5,TRBV19,NA,CASSIVAGNQPQHF,TGTGCCAGTAGTATAGTGGCAGGCAATCAGCCCCAGCATTTT
TRBD1,TRBJ2-3,TRBV7-2,NA,CASSWDRGGTDTQYF,TGTGCCAGCAGCTGGGACAGGGGAGGCACAGATACGCAGTATTTT
NA,TRBJ1-1,TRBV2,NA,CASSEATPLEEAFF,TGTGCCAGCAGTGAAGCAACTCCTTTAGAGGAAGCTTTCTTT
NA,TRBJ1-1,TRBV5-1,NA,CASSKPDGLNTEAFF,TGCGCCAGCAGCAAGCCAGACGGGTTGAACACTGAAGCTTTCTTT
TRBD1,TRBJ2-3,TRBV7-9,NA,CASSLPGQPFDPDTQYF,TGTGCCAGCAGTCTACCGGGACAGCCCTTTGATCCAGATACGCAGTATTTT
TRBD1,TRBJ1-5,TRBV7-9,NA,CASSSTGESNQPQHF,TGTGCCAGCAGCTCTACAGGGGAGAGCAATCAGCCCCAGCATTTT
NA,TRBJ1-1,TRBV7-2,few,CASSFAGTEAFF,TGTGCCAGCAGCTTTGCAGGGACTGAAGCTTTCTTT
TRBD2,TRBJ2-3,TRBV4-2,NA,CASSQFRSGGADDTQYF,TGTGCCAGCAGCCAATTCCGTAGCGGGGGGGCCGACGATACGCAGTATTTT
TRBD1,TRBJ1-4,TRBV6-5,medium-sized,CASSPQGLNEKLFF,TGTGCCAGCAGTCCACAGGGGCTGAATGAAAAACTGTTTTTT
TRBD1,TRBJ1-2,TRBV27,once,CASSLTGGNYGYTF,TGTGCCAGCAGTTTGACAGGGGGGAACTATGGCTACACCTTC
TRBD1,TRBJ1-1,TRBV11-2,NA,CASSPPGGLTEAFF,TGTGCCAGCAGCCCACCAGGGGGCTTGACTGAAGCTTTCTTT
NA,TRBJ1-1,TRBV4-1,NA,CASSQTEGYVYTEAFF,TGCGCCAGCAGCCAAACGGAGGGATATGTCTACACTGAAGCTTTCTTT
TRBD2,TRBJ2-2,TRBV7-2,NA,CASSLYGGANTGELFF,TGTGCCAGCAGCCTGTACGGGGGGGCAAACACCGGGGAGCTGTTTTTT
NA,TRBJ2-5,TRBV7-2,NA,CASSLAAGGQPARAQYF,TGTGCCAGCAGCTTAGCGGCCGGAGGACAGCCTGCTCGGGCCCAGTACTTC
NA,TRBJ1-5,TRBV4-3,once,CASSQDSGGYQPQHF,TGCGCCAGCAGCCAAGATTCGGGGGGGTATCAGCCCCAGCATTTT
TRBD1,TRBJ1-2,TRBV19,once,CASSRDSNYGYTF,TGTGCCAGTAGCCGGGACAGCAACTATGGCTACACCTTC
TRBD2,TRBJ2-2,TRBV19,NA,CASGLVYRELFF,TGTGCCAGCGGACTAGTTTACCGGGAGCTGTTTTTT
NA,TRBJ2-2,TRBV20-1,NA,CSASRLRNTGELFF,TGCAGTGCTAGTAGACTCCGGAACACCGGGGAGCTGTTTTTT
NA,TRBJ1-5,TRBV19,NA,CASSTGSRGHQPQHF,TGTGCCAGTAGTACCGGGAGTAGGGGCCACCAGCCCCAGCATTTT
NA,TRBJ1-6,TRBV7-6,once,CASSFGGPGSYNSPLHF,TGTGCCAGCAGCTTCGGGGGTCCTGGCTCCTATAATTCACCCCTCCACTTT
TRBD2,TRBJ2-2,TRBV5-4,NA,CASSLPAGESGELFF,TGTGCCAGCAGCCTCCCTGCGGGGGAAAGCGGGGAGCTGTTTTTT
TRBD1,TRBJ1-6,TRBV2,NA,CASSAWTGVNSPLHF,TGTGCCAGCAGTGCTTGGACAGGGGTAAATTCACCCCTCCACTTT